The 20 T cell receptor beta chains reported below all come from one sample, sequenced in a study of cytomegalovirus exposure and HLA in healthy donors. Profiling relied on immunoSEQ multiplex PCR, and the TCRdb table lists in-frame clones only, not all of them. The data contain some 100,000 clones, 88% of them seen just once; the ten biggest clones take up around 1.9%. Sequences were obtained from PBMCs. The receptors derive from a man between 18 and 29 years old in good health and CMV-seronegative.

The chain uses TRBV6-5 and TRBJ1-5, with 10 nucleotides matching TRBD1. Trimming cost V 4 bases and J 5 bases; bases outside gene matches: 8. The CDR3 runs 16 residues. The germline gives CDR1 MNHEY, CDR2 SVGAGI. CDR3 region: CASSSNRDRGYQPQHF. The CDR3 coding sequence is TGTGCCAGCAGTTCGAACCGGGACAGGGGTTATCAGCCCCAGCATTTT.

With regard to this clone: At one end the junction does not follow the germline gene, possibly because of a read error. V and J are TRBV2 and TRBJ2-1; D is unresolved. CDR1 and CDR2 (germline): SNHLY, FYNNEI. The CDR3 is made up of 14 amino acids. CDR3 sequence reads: CASSQASSYNEQFF. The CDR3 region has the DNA TGTGCCAGCAGTCAAGCGAGCTCCTACAATGAGCAGTTCTTC.

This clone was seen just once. The CDR3 DNA follows: TGTGCCACGGAGGACAGGGCGAACACTGAAGCTTTCTTT. Its protein is CATEDRANTEAFF. The rearrangement joins TRBV10-3 to TRBJ1-1; 8 bases align to TRBD1. Unmatched junction bases numbered 5, after V lost 10 bases and J lost 1 base. Germline V gene sequence: CDR1 ENHRY, CDR2 SYGVKD. The CDR3 runs 13 residues.

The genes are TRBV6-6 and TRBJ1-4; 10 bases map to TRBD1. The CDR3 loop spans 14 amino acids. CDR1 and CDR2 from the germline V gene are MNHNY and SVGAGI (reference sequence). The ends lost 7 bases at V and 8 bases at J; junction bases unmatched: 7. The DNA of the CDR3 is TGTGCCAGCACTACGACAGGGGGCCGCGAAAAACTGTTTTTT. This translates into CASTTTGGREKLFF.

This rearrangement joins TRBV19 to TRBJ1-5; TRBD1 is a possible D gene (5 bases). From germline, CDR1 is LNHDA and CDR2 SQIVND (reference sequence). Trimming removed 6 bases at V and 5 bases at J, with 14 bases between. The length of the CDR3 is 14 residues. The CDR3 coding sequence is TGTGCCAGTAGCCCGGGGGATTGGGATCAGCCCCAGCATTTT. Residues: CASSPGDWDQPQHF.

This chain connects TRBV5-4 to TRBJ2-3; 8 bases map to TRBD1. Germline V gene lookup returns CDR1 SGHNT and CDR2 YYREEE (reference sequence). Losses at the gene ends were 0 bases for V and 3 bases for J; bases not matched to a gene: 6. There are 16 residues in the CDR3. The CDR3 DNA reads TGTGCCAGCAGCTTGGGGCGGGACAGGTATACAGATACGCAGTATTTT. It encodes CASSLGRDRYTDTQYF.

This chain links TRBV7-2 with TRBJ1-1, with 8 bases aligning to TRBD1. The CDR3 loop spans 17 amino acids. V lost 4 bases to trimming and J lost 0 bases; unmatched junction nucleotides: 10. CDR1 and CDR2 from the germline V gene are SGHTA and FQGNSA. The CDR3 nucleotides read TGTGCCAGCAGCTCGATGACAGGGGCGAGGTTGAACACTGAAGCTTTCTTT. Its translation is CASSSMTGARLNTEAFF.

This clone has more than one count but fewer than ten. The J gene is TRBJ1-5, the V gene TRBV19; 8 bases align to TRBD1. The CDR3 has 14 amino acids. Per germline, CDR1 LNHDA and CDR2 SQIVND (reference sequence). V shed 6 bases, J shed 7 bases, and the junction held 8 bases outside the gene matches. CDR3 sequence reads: CASRRWTGRQPQHF. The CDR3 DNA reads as TGTGCCAGTAGGAGATGGACAGGGCGGCAGCCCCAGCATTTT. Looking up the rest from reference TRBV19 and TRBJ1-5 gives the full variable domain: DGGITQSPKYLFRKEGQNVTLSCEQNLNHDAMYWYRQDPGQGLRLIYYSQIVNDFQKGDIAEGYSVSREKKESFPLTVTSAQKNPTAFYLCASRRWTGRQPQHFGDGTRLSIL.

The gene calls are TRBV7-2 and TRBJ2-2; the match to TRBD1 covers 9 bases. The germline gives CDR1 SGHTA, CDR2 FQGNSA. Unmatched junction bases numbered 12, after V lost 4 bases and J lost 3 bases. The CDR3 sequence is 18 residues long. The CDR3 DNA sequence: TGTGCCAGCAGCTACCGGGACAGGGAACCCCCGCACACCGGGGAGCTGTTTTTT. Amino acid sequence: CASSYRDREPPHTGELFF.

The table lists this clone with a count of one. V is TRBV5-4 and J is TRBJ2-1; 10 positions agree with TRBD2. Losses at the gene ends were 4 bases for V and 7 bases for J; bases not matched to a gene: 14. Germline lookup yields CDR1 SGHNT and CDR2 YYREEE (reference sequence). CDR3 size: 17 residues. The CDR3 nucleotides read TGTGCCAGCAGCCTCACAAAACTAGCGGGGTCCGTTAATGAGCAGTTCTTC. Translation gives CASSLTKLAGSVNEQFF.

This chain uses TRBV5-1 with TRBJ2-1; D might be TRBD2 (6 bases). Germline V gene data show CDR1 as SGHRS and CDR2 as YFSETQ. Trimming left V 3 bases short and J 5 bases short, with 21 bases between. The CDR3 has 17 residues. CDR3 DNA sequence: TGCGCCAGCAGCTCTCATCGGACGGGAGTGTGGAACAATGAGCAGTTCTTC. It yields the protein CASSSHRTGVWNNEQFF.

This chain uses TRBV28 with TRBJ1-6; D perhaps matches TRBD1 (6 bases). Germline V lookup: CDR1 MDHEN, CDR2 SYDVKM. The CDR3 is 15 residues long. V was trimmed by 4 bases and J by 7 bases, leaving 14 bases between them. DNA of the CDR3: TGTGCCAGCAGTTCCCCAGGGGCTGGGAATTCACCCCTCCACTTT. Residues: CASSSPGAGNSPLHF.

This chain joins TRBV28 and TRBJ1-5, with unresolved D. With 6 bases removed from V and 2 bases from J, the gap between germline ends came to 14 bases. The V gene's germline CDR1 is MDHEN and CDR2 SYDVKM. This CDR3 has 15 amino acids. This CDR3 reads CASSPLGGGNQPQHF. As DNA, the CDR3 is TGTGCCAGCAGCCCCCTAGGTGGAGGCAATCAGCCCCAGCATTTT.

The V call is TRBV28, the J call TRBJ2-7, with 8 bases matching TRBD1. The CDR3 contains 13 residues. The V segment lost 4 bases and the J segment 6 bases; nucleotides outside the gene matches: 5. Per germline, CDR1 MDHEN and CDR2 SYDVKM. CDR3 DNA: TGTGCCAGCAGTTCTAGGACAGGGACCGAGCAGTACTTC. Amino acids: CASSSRTGTEQYF. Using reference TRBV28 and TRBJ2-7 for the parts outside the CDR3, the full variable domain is DVKVTQSSRYLVKRTGEKVFLECVQDMDHENMFWYRQDPGLGLRLIYFSYDVKMKEKGDIPEGYSVSREKKERFSLILESASTNQTSMYLCASSSRTGTEQYFGPGTRLTVT.

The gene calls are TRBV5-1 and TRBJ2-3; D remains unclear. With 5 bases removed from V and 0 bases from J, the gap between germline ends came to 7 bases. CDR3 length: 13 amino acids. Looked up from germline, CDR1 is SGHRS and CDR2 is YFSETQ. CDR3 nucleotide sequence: TGCGCCAGCAGAGCGAACAGCACAGATACGCAGTATTTT. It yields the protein CASRANSTDTQYF.

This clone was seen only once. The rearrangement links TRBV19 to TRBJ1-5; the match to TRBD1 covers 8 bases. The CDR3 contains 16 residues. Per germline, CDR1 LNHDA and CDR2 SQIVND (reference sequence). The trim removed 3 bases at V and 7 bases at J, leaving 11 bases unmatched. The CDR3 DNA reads TGTGCCAGTAGTATTAGCGATCCAGGGGGCTGGCAGCCCCAGCATTTT. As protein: CASSISDPGGWQPQHF.

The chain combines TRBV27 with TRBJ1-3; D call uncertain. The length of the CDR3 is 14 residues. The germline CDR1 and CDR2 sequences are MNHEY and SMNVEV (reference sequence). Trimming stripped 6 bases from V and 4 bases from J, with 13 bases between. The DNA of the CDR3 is TGTGCCAGCAGCTCCCCATTACGGGGAAACACCATATATTTT. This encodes CASSSPLRGNTIYF.

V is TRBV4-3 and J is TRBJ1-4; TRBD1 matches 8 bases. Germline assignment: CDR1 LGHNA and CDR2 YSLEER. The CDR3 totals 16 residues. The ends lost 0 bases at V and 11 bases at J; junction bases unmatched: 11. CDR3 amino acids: CASSQDGDRTSWKLFF. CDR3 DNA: TGCGCCAGCAGCCAAGATGGGGACAGGACTTCTTGGAAACTGTTTTTT.

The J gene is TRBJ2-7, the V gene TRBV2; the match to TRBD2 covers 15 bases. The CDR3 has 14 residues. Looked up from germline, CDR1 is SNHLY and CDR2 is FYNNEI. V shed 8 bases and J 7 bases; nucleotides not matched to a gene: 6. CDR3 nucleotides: TGTGCCAGCTGGGGACTAGCGGGAGGAGGAGAGCAGTACTTC. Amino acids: CASWGLAGGGEQYF.

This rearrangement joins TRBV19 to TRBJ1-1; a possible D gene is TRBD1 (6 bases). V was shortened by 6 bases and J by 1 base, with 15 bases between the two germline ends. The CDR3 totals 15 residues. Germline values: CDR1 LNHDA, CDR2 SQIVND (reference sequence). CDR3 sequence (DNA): TGTGCCAGTAGGGCAGGGGAAATGAGGAACACTGAAGCTTTCTTT. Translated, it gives CASRAGEMRNTEAFF.